This T cell receptor beta chain is from a study of neoadjuvant anti-PD-1 for oral cavity cancer. About the study: Patients without progression got a fourth dose around day 43.

TCRdb's table, derived via immunoSEQ multiplex PCR, lists solely in-frame clones and lacks some. Of 80,000 to 95,000 clones listed, less than 85% are singletons. V shed 3 bases and J shed 2 bases, with 11 bases lying between them. Germline V gene sequence: CDR1 MNHEY, CDR2 SMNVEV (reference sequence). This CDR3 spans 14 amino acids. V is TRBV27 and J is TRBJ2-7, with a weak D call TRBD1 (5 bases). The clonotype was recovered from a person aged 35-79 years with oral cavity squamous cell carcinoma. Sequenced here: PBMCs, sampled before nivolumab (anti-PD-1) treatment. Here the CDR3 DNA reads TGTGCCAGCAGTTTCTGGGGCCAGCCCTACGAGCAGTACTTC. Translation: CASSFWGQPYEQYF.